The source of this T cell receptor (beta chain) is a study of siplizumab effects on memory and regulatory T cells. The study's findings and limits: Confirmation that proliferating Tregs from siplizumab cultures had suppressive function was not obtained. Poor capture below about 10^-5 frequency left most alloreactive clones unmapped to unstimulated subsets. The alloresponse seemed to draw substantially on naive T cells, which appeared more diverse than memory cells.

Germline V gene sequence: CDR1 SEHNR, CDR2 FQNEAQ (reference sequence). Trimming cost V 0 bases and J 7 bases, with 7 bases left between them. CDR3 length: 12 amino acids. For every sample, about 10^5 TCR templates were assayed. Produced via immunoSEQ multiplex PCR; TCRdb's table is partial and in-frame only. In the table there are approximately 75,000 clones, around 93% of which are singletons. This clone was detected only a few times. What it recognizes is unknown. The chain links TRBV7-9 to TRBJ2-7; possibly TRBD2 for D (5 bases). The receptor was derived from a human donor in good health. The specimen was CD8+ T cells sorted from blood. Here the CDR3 DNA reads TGTGCCAGCAGCTTAGCGCCGGGGGAGCAGTACTTC. It encodes CASSLAPGEQYF.